These 18 T cell receptor beta chains share one sample of origin, sequenced in a study of blood T cell repertoires in COVID-19. The repertoire was sequenced with immunoSEQ multiplex PCR; TCRdb's copy has only in-frame clones and lacks some. The data show some 490,000 clones, with 80% to 90% seen just once and approximately 3.4% held by the top ten. The material sequenced was peripheral blood. Receptor source: a human donor in a cohort sampled during active COVID-19.

The DNA for the CDR3 is TGTGCCAGCAGCTTAGACAGCCAAGAGACCCAGTACTTC. This translates into CASSLDSQETQYF. This chain uses TRBV11-3 with TRBJ2-5; D unresolved. The V end was cut by 0 bases, the J end by 1 base, with 3 bases between. The length of the CDR3 is 13 residues. Germline CDR1 SGHNT, CDR2 YENEEA.

The chain has TRBV7-2 and TRBJ2-5; 10 nucleotides match TRBD2. This CDR3 has 16 residues. V shed 0 bases, J shed 4 bases, and the junction held 5 bases outside the gene matches. The germline gives CDR1 SGHTA, CDR2 FQGNSA. CDR3 amino acids: CASSLALAGVGETQYF. CDR3 sequence (DNA): TGTGCCAGCAGCTTAGCGCTAGCGGGAGTCGGAGAGACCCAGTACTTC.

The chain uses TRBV28 and TRBJ1-1, with D maybe TRBD1 (6 bases). Germline CDR1 reads MDHEN; CDR2 reads SYDVKM. Trimming shortened V by 6 bases and J by 1 base, and 12 bases separated the two germline ends. There are 14 residues in the CDR3. Here the CDR3 reads CASRGGTKNTEAFF. DNA for the CDR3: TGTGCCAGCAGGGGGGGGACAAAGAACACTGAAGCTTTCTTT.

The CDR3 reads CASSPWTGANTEAFF. The CDR3 DNA reads TGTGCCAGCAGCCCATGGACAGGAGCGAACACTGAAGCTTTCTTT. J is TRBJ1-1 and V is TRBV3-1 (or the pseudogene TRBV3-2); TRBD1 agrees at 7 bases. V dropped 4 bases and J dropped 1; count of bases not matched to a gene: 6. This CDR3 has 15 residues. The germline gives CDR1 LGHDT, CDR2 YNNKEL (reference sequence).

The chain links TRBV29-1 to TRBJ1-2; D is possibly TRBD1 (5 bases). Germline-derived CDR1 and CDR2 are SQVTM and ANQGSEA. CDR3 length: 14 amino acids. Trimming shortened V by 2 bases and J by 6 bases, and 16 bases separated the two germline ends. Here the CDR3 reads CSVERGGRTHGYTF. In DNA, the CDR3 is TGCAGCGTTGAAAGGGGTGGCAGGACCCATGGCTACACCTTC.

A few counts support this clone. The chain recombines TRBV24-1 with TRBJ1-5, with unresolved D. CDR1 KGHDR and CDR2 SFDVKD come from the germline V gene. With 0 bases removed from V and 12 bases from J, the gap between germline ends came to 11 bases. CDR3 length: 13 residues. In DNA form, the CDR3 reads TGTGCCACCAGTGATTTGGACGGGTTTAACCAGCATTTT. This translates into CATSDLDGFNQHF.

About this clone: This sample includes further DNA sequences coding for the same CDR3. The chain joins TRBV3-1 (or the pseudogene TRBV3-2) to TRBJ2-7; the D gene is possibly TRBD2 (5 bases). Trimming took 6 bases from V and 4 from J, leaving 10 bases between them. Germline-derived CDR1 and CDR2 are LGHDT and YNNKEL (reference sequence). This CDR3 is 12 amino acids long. CDR3 coding DNA: TGTGCCAGCAGTCAACGACTATACGAGCAGTACTTC. Amino acids: CASSQRLYEQYF.

The V and J genes are TRBV9 and TRBJ2-2; D unclear. The CDR3 covers 15 residues. CDR1 and CDR2 (germline): SGDLS, YYNGEE. Between the trimmed V and J ends, which lost 0 bases and 2 bases, there was a span of 8 bases. This CDR3 is CASSVAHTNTGELFF. In DNA, the CDR3 is TGTGCCAGCAGCGTAGCTCATACAAACACCGGGGAGCTGTTTTTT.

The chain couples TRBV6-2 or TRBV6-3 to TRBJ2-2; TRBD2 matches 10 bases. This CDR3 comprises 15 residues. J gave up 4 bases and V 4 bases, and 3 bases lay outside the gene matches. CDR1 and CDR2 from the germline V gene are MNHEY and SVGEGT. The CDR3 DNA is TGTGCCAGCAGTTCGCTAGCGGGAGTCACCGGGGAGCTGTTTTTT. Translating it yields CASSSLAGVTGELFF.

V and J are TRBV6-2 or TRBV6-3 and TRBJ2-2, with D possibly being TRBD2 (5 bases). The CDR3 runs 14 residues. Per the germline V gene, CDR1 is MNHEY and CDR2 is SVGEGT. Between the trimmed V and J ends, which lost 2 bases and 8 bases, there was a span of 12 bases. The CDR3 sequence: CASSYGSASGELFF. Here the CDR3 DNA reads TGTGCCAGCAGTTACGGTAGCGCGTCGGGGGAGCTGTTTTTT.

The rearrangement joins TRBV9 to TRBJ2-3; no firm D call. V dropped 4 bases and J dropped 2 bases, with 11 bases sitting between them. Germline CDR1 is SGDLS and CDR2 is YYNGEE. The CDR3 contains 14 residues. Written as DNA, the CDR3 is TGTGCCAGCAGCTTCGGCGGTTCCACAGATACGCAGTATTTT. It specifies CASSFGGSTDTQYF.

The rearrangement joins TRBV19 to TRBJ1-4, with 8 bases lining up with TRBD1. Trimming took 2 bases from V and 8 from J; bases not matched to a gene: 10. CDR3 length equals 16 residues. The germline V gene encodes CDR1 LNHDA and CDR2 SQIVND (reference sequence). The CDR3 reads CASSIFGGQGIEKLFF. CDR3 sequence (DNA): TGTGCCAGTAGTATATTTGGCGGACAGGGTATAGAAAAACTGTTTTTT.

V and J are TRBV9 and TRBJ1-5; D is perhaps TRBD1 (6 bases). V was cut by 3 bases and J by 6 bases, with 16 bases left in between. The CDR3 has 15 residues. CDR1 and CDR2 (germline): SGDLS, YYNGEE. CDR3 amino acids: CASSEGDVRTQPQHF. The CDR3 DNA sequence: TGTGCCAGCAGCGAGGGGGACGTCCGGACTCAGCCCCAGCATTTT.

The V and J genes are TRBV19 and TRBJ2-1, with a tentative D call TRBD2 (6 bases). There are 15 residues in the CDR3. Per the germline V gene, CDR1 is LNHDA and CDR2 is SQIVND (reference sequence). V dropped 4 bases and J dropped 0 bases, with 10 bases sitting between them. In DNA form, the CDR3 reads TGTGCCAGTAGTACGCAAGCGGGCTCCTACAATGAGCAGTTCTTC. It is translated as CASSTQAGSYNEQFF.

This rearrangement joins TRBV19 to TRBJ2-7; 9 positions agree with TRBD1. Germline-derived CDR1 and CDR2 are LNHDA and SQIVND (reference sequence). Trimming removed 4 bases from V and 4 bases from J; junction bases left unmatched: 5. This CDR3 contains 14 residues. CDR3 in DNA: TGTGCCAGTAGTAAGGGGGACAGGGCGTACGAGCAGTACTTC. Its translation: CASSKGDRAYEQYF.

V is TRBV25-1 and J is TRBJ2-7; TRBD1 matches at 9 bases. This CDR3 has 15 amino acids. In germline, CDR1 is MGHDK, CDR2 SYGVNS. Losses at the gene ends were 1 base for V and 6 bases for J; bases not matched to a gene: 7. The CDR3 protein is CASSELGETGGEQYF. As DNA, the CDR3 is TGTGCCAGCAGTGAATTAGGTGAGACAGGGGGCGAGCAGTACTTC.

In nucleotides, the CDR3 is TGTGCCAGCAGCCCCCCGGGGACAGGGACCTACGAGCAGTACTTC. Its protein product is CASSPPGTGTYEQYF. The V and J genes are TRBV28 and TRBJ2-7; 9 nucleotides line up with TRBD1. The CDR3 runs 15 residues. Germline CDR1 MDHEN, CDR2 SYDVKM. Germline trimming cut 6 bases from V and 2 bases from J; bases unmatched to any gene: 8.

The chain couples TRBV5-1 to TRBJ1-2; TRBD1 aligns across 7 bases. J lost 7 bases, V lost 1 base, and 10 bases had no gene match. The germline V gene encodes CDR1 SGHRS and CDR2 YFSETQ. CDR3 length: 15 residues. CDR3 nucleotides: TGCGCCAGCAGCTTGAAACCTGGGGACAGTGGTGGCTACACCTTC. Its protein is CASSLKPGDSGGYTF. The full variable domain, completed using reference TRBV5-1 and TRBJ1-2, is KAGVTQTPRYLIKTRGQQVTLSCSPISGHRSVSWYQQTPGQGLQFLFEYFSETQRNKGNFPGRFSGRQFSNSRSEMNVSTLELGDSALYLCASSLKPGDSGGYTFGSGTRLTVV.